The 8 T cell receptor beta chains given below trace back to one sample, sequenced in a study of blood T cell repertoires in COVID-19. The data were produced by immunoSEQ multiplex PCR, yet TCRdb's version contains in-frame clones alone and is incomplete. Counted here are fewer than 75,000 clones, roughly 80% occurring once; the ten biggest clones make up about 38%. The sequenced material came from peripheral blood. Receptor source: a human donor in a cohort sampled during active COVID-19.

The chain has TRBV6-5 and TRBJ1-3; 7 bases line up with TRBD1. Unmatched junction bases numbered 8, after V lost 7 bases and J lost 2 bases. The CDR3 runs to 15 residues. Germline CDR1 MNHEY, CDR2 SVGAGI. The CDR3 sequence: CASTHRQGAGNTIYF. The CDR3 region has the DNA TGTGCCAGCACCCACAGACAGGGCGCTGGAAACACCATATATTTT.

Only one count was recorded for this clone. The CDR3 sequence is CASSQAGYGYTF. CDR3 nucleotides: TGCGCCAGCAGTCAAGCAGGTTATGGCTACACCTTC. The chain has TRBV23-1 and TRBJ1-2; D is ambiguous. TRBV23-1 is treated as an ORF (open reading frame) with a function not yet certain. This CDR3 has 12 amino acids. The germline V and J ends were trimmed by 2 bases and 5 bases, with 6 bases remaining between them.

The V and J genes are TRBV6-5 and TRBJ1-5, with a weak D call TRBD1 (5 bases). Germline V gene sequence: CDR1 MNHEY, CDR2 SVGAGI. CDR3 length: 15 amino acids. The V end lost 8 bases, the J end lost 5 bases, and 19 bases lay between the germline ends. This CDR3 is CASGPWYRHDQPQHF. In DNA, the CDR3 is TGTGCCAGCGGACCGTGGTACAGGCATGATCAGCCCCAGCATTTT.

V usage is TRBV7-9 and J usage is TRBJ2-2, with 7 positions matching TRBD2. CDR1 is SEHNR, CDR2 FQNEAQ, per germline (reference sequence). The V and J ends lost 1 base and 0 bases, in that order; junction bases with no gene match: 5. This CDR3 is built from 17 residues. CDR3 DNA: TGTGCCAGCAGCTTAGGGGTTAGCGGGTCGAACACCGGGGAGCTGTTTTTT. It yields the protein CASSLGVSGSNTGELFF. Looking up the rest from reference TRBV7-9 and TRBJ2-2 gives the full variable domain: DTGVSQNPRHKITKRGQNVTFRCDPISEHNRLYWYRQTLGQGPEFLTYFQNEAQLEKSRLLSDRFSAERPKGSFSTLEIQRTEQGDSAMYLCASSLGVSGSNTGELFFGEGSRLTVL.

This clone has only one observation. J is TRBJ2-1 and V is TRBV3-1 (or the pseudogene TRBV3-2), with 15 positions matching TRBD2. V lost 2 bases to trimming and J lost 7 bases; unmatched junction nucleotides: 6. The germline V gene encodes CDR1 LGHDT and CDR2 YNNKEL (reference sequence). CDR3 length: 17 amino acids. CDR3 sequence (DNA): TGTGCCAGCAGCCAACGACCGGGACTAGCGGGGGGTAATGAGCAGTTCTTC. It encodes CASSQRPGLAGGNEQFF.

The rearrangement links TRBV7-8 to TRBJ2-2; 8 positions match TRBD1. This CDR3 contains 14 residues. The germline gives CDR1 SGHVS, CDR2 FQNEAQ. Trimming at V came to 5 bases and at J to 6 bases, leaving 5 bases not matched to a gene. The CDR3 loop reads CASSVQGQAGELFF. The CDR3 bases are TGTGCCAGCAGCGTCCAGGGACAGGCCGGGGAGCTGTTTTTT.

The chain joins TRBV6-5 to TRBJ1-5, with TRBD1 as a possible D gene (6 bases). Germline-derived CDR1 and CDR2 are MNHEY and SVGAGI. The length of the CDR3 is 13 residues. V lost 6 bases, J lost 6 bases, and 12 bases lay in between. CDR3 amino acids: CASSSQGTQPQHF. CDR3 sequence (DNA): TGTGCCAGCAGCTCACAGGGAACTCAGCCCCAGCATTTT.

The rearrangement uses TRBV10-2 and TRBJ2-3; D is perhaps TRBD1 (6 bases). CDR3 size: 14 residues. Looked up from germline, CDR1 is WSHSY and CDR2 is SAAADI. V shed 0 bases and J shed 9 bases, with 13 bases lying between them. The CDR3 is CASSESGATKTQYF. For the CDR3, the DNA is TGCGCCAGCAGTGAGTCGGGGGCAACGAAGACGCAGTATTTT.